Below, one TCR beta chain is given with its context. This CDR3 is built from 16 residues. The V segment lost 5 bases and the J segment 3 bases; nucleotides outside the gene matches: 10. CDR1 KGHSH and CDR2 LQKENI come from the germline V gene. Here immunoSEQ multiplex PCR was the method, and the copy in TCRdb shows in-frame clones only, minus some. The table has tens of thousands of clones, about four fifths seen once. This sample stems from a study of chemoradiotherapy in HPV16-positive cancers. Overall study: A couple of HPV16-positive patients' cells yielded candidate HPV-specific clones and common motifs.

The chain recombines TRBV18 with TRBJ1-1, with 9 bases lining up with TRBD1. The sequencing here drew on blood, taken from a patient who underwent chemoradiotherapy. The receptor comes from a human donor with HPV-associated anogenital cancer. The chain's CDR3 is CASSELTRTGDTEAFF. CDR3 nucleotide sequence: TGTGCCAGCTCAGAGCTTACGAGGACAGGGGACACTGAAGCTTTCTTT. Full variable domain (remainder filled in from reference TRBV18 and TRBJ1-1): NAGVMQNPRHLVRRRGQEARLRCSPMKGHSHVYWYRQLPEEGLKFMVYLQKENIIDESGMPKERFSAEFPKEGPSILRIQQVVRGDSAAYFCASSELTRTGDTEAFFGQGTRLTVV.